This T cell receptor (beta chain) was sequenced during a study of Tregs in tolerant kidney transplant recipients. Study overall: Related graft donors supplied nonmyeloablative bone marrow transplants, and mixed chimerism was transient.

CDR1 and CDR2 from the germline V gene are LNHDA and SQIVND (reference sequence). CDR3 length: 11 residues. The V end was cut by 7 bases, the J end by 8 bases, with 11 bases between. General study points: No direct test of biological reproducibility was done here. The most relevant donor-specific Treg TCRbeta repertoire apparently came from expansion with activated donor B cells. Antigen-driven expansion was suggested because donor-specific Tregs expanded more than all Tregs in tolerant patients.

Note on this clone: Its specificity is unknown.

The table came from immunoSEQ multiplex PCR; TCRdb's copy has only in-frame clones and leaves some out. The sample holds fewer than 80,000 clones, roughly nine tenths seen once. The sequencing used CD4+ T cells from blood, collected before the transplant. The chain is built from TRBV19 and TRBJ1-2; unclear D gene. This clonotype was obtained from a human donor who received a combined kidney and bone marrow transplant. The CDR3 loop is CASTGSEGYTF. The DNA of the CDR3 is TGTGCCAGTACAGGATCGGAAGGCTACACCTTC.